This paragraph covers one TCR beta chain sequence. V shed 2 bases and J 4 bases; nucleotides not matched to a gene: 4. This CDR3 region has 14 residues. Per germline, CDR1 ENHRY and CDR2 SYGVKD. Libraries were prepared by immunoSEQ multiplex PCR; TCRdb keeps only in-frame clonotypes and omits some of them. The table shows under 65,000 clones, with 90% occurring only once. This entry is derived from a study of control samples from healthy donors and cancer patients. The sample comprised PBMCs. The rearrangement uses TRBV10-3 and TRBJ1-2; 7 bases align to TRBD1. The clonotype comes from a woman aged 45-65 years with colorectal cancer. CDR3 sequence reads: CAISELQGGYGYTF. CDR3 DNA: TGTGCCATCAGTGAGCTCCAGGGGGGCTATGGCTACACCTTC.